One TCR beta chain is described in this entry. Its antigen is still unknown. The data are from a study of cytomegalovirus exposure and HLA in healthy donors. Study findings and constraints: Reports credit the classifier with highly specific, highly sensitive diagnosis of cytomegalovirus status. The majority of TCR sequences were rare, yet some public TCRs appeared in many donors.

The V end lost 2 bases, the J end lost 3 bases, and 5 bases lay between the germline ends. The CDR3 covers 13 residues. Per the germline V gene, CDR1 is MNHEY and CDR2 is SVGAGI. Measured with immunoSEQ multiplex PCR; TCRdb has only the in-frame clones, and not every one. The sample lists about 150,000 clones, roughly 90% seen once, with around 0.7% in the top ten. This receptor was identified in a man between 18 and 29 years old in good health and CMV-seronegative. Material: PBMCs. The chain combines TRBV6-5 with TRBJ1-3; D ambiguous. CDR3 region: CASSYRSGNTIYF. The CDR3 DNA is TGTGCCAGCAGTTACAGGAGTGGAAACACCATATATTTT.